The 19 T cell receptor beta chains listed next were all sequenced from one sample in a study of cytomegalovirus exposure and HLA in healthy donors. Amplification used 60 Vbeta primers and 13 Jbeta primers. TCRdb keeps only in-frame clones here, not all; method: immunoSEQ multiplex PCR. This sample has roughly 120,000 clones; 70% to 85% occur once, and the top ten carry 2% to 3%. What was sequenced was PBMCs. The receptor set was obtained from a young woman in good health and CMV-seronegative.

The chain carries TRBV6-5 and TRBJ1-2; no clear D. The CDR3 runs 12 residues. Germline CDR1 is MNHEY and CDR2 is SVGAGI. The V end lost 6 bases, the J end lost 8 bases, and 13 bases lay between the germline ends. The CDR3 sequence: CASRAGRSGYTF. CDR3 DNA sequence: TGTGCCAGCAGAGCAGGAAGGTCAGGCTACACCTTC.

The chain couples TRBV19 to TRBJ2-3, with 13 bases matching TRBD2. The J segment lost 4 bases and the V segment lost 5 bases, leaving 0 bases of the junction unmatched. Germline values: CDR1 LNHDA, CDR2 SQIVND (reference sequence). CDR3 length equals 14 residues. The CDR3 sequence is CASSGLAGADTQYF. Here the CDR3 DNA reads TGTGCCAGTAGTGGACTAGCGGGGGCAGATACGCAGTATTTT. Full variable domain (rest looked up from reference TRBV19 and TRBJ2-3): DGGITQSPKYLFRKEGQNVTLSCEQNLNHDAMYWYRQDPGQGLRLIYYSQIVNDFQKGDIAEGYSVSREKKESFPLTVTSAQKNPTAFYLCASSGLAGADTQYFGPGTRLTVL.

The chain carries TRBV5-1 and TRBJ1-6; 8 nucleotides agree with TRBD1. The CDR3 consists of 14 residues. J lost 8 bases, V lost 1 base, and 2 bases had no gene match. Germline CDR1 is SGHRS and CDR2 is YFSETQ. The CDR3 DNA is TGCGCCAGCAGCTTGCCGACAGGGGATTCACCCCTCCACTTT. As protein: CASSLPTGDSPLHF.

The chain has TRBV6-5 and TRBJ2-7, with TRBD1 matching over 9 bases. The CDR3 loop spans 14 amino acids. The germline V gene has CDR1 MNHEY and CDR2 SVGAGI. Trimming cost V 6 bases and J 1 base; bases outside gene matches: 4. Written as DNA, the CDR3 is TGTGCCAGCAGGGGGGACAGGGAGTCCTACGAGCAGTACTTC. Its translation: CASRGDRESYEQYF.

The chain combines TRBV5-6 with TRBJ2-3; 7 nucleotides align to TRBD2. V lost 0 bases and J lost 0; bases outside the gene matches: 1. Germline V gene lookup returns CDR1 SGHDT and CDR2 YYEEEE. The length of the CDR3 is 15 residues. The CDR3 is CASSLGGGSTDTQYF. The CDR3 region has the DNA TGTGCCAGCAGCTTGGGGGGGGGTAGCACAGATACGCAGTATTTT.

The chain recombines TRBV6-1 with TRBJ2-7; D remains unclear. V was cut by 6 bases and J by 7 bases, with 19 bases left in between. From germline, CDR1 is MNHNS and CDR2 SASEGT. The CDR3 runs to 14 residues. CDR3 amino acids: CASSVVRSAEEQYV. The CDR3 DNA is TGTGCCAGCAGCGTTGTTCGGAGTGCGGAGGAGCAGTACGTC.

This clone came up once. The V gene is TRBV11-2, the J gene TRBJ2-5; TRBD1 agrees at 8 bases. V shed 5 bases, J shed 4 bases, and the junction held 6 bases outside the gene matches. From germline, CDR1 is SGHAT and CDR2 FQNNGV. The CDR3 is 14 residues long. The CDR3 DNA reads TGTGCCAGCAGCAGGGCCGGGACAGGAGAGACCCAGTACTTC. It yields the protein CASSRAGTGETQYF.

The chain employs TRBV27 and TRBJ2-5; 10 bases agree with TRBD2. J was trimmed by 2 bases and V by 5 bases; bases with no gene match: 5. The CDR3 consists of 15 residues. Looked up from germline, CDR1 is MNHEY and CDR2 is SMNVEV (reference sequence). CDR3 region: CASSLLAGDQETQYF. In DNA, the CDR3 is TGTGCCAGCAGTCTCCTAGCGGGAGATCAAGAGACCCAGTACTTC.

CDR3 DNA: TGTGCCAGCAGCGTAACTGTCGGGGACTATGGCTACACCTTC. As protein: CASSVTVGDYGYTF. The chain employs TRBV9 and TRBJ1-2, with D unresolved. Germline CDR1 SGDLS, CDR2 YYNGEE. This CDR3 is 14 amino acids long. V was shortened by 1 base and J by 3 bases, with 10 bases between the two germline ends.

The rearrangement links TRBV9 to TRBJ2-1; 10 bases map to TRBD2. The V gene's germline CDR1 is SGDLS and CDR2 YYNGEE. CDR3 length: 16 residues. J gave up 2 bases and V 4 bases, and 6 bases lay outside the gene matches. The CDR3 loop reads CASSPRSGGPYNEQFF. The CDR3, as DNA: TGTGCCAGCAGCCCCCGTAGCGGGGGGCCCTACAATGAGCAGTTCTTC.

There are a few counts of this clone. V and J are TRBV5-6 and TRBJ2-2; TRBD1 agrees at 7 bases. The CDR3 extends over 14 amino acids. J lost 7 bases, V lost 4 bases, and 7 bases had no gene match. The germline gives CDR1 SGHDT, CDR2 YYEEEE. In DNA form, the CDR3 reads TGTGCCAGCAGCACGATACAGGGGAACGGGGAGCTGTTTTTT. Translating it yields CASSTIQGNGELFF.

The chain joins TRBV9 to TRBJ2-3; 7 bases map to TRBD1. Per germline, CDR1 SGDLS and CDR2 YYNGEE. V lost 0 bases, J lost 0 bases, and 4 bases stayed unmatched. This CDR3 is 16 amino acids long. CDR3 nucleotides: TGTGCCAGCAGCGTAGGGGACAGATTTAGCACAGATACGCAGTATTTT. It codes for CASSVGDRFSTDTQYF.

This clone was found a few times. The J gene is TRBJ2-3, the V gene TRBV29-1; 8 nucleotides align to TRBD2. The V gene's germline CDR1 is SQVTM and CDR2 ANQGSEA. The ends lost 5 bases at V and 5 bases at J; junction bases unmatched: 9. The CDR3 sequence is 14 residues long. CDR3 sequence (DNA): TGCAGCGTTCCGAGAAGCGGGAGTGTAGATACGCAGTATTTT. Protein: CSVPRSGSVDTQYF.

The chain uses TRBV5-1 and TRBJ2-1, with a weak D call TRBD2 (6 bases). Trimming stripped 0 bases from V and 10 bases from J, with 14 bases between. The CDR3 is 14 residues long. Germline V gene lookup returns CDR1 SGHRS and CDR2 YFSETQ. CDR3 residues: CASSLEAGRSEQFF. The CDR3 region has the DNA TGCGCCAGCAGCTTGGAGGCAGGGAGGAGCGAGCAGTTCTTC. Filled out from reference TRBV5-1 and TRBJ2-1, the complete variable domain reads KAGVTQTPRYLIKTRGQQVTLSCSPISGHRSVSWYQQTPGQGLQFLFEYFSETQRNKGNFPGRFSGRQFSNSRSEMNVSTLELGDSALYLCASSLEAGRSEQFFGPGTRLTVL.

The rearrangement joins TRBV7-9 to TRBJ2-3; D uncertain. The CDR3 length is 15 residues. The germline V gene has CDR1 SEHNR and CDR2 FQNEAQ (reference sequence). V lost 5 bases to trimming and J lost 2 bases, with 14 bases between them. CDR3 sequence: CASSPREDHTDTQYF. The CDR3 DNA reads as TGTGCCAGCAGCCCCCGCGAGGATCACACAGATACGCAGTATTTT.

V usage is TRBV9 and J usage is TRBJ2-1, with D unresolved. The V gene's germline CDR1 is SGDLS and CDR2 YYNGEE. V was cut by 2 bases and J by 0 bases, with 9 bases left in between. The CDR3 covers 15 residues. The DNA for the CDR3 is TGTGCCAGCAGCGTTGGCTCACACTCCTACAATGAGCAGTTCTTC. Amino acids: CASSVGSHSYNEQFF.

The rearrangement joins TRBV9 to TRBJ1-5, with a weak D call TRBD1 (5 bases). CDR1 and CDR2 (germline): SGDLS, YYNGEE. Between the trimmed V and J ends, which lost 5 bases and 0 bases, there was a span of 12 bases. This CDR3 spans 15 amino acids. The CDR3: CASSSLGDSNQPQHF. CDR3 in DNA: TGTGCCAGCAGTTCCCTAGGGGATAGCAATCAGCCCCAGCATTTT.

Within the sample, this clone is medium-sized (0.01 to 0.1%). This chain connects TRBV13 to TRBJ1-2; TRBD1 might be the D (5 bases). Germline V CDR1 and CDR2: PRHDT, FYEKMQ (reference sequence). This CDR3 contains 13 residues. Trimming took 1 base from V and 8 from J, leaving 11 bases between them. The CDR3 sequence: CASSLEQEGGYTF. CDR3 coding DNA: TGTGCCAGCAGCTTAGAACAGGAGGGGGGCTACACCTTC.

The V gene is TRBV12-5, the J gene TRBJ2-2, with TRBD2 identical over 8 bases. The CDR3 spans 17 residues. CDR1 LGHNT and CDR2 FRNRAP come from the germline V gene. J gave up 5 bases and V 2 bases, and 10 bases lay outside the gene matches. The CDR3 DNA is TGTGCTAGTGGTTTGTCCCTTGGCGGGAGGAGGACCGGGGAGCTGTTTTTT. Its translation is CASGLSLGGRRTGELFF.